This T cell receptor (beta chain) was obtained from a study of cytomegalovirus exposure and HLA in healthy donors. The PCR ran on 60 Vbeta and 13 Jbeta primers. Original analysis: Around 11 million shared chains were among around 80 million unique TCR beta chains counted in a later analysis. Measured with immunoSEQ multiplex PCR; TCRdb has only the in-frame clones, and not every one. That table furnishes V, J and clone size, whereas the DNA furnished D and trimming. The sample yields around 100,000 clones, roughly 8.2% seen once. Study-wide findings and caveats: In an earlier analysis, most TCR beta V segments were productive about 87% or about 30% of the time. With DRB1 most and HLA-C fewest, TCR association rates differed between HLA loci in a later analysis.

In the case of this clone: Its antigen is unknown.

The CDR3 covers 12 residues. The germline V gene encodes CDR1 GTSNPN and CDR2 SVGIG (reference sequence). V lost 6 bases to trimming and J lost 3 bases, with 8 bases between them. The sample comprised PBMCs. This sequence joins TRBV30 and TRBJ2-2, with a tentative D call TRBD1 (5 bases). The TCR sequence derives from a man over 45 in good health and CMV-seronegative. The DNA of the CDR3 is TGTGCCTGTAGCAGGGACACCGGGGAGCTGTTTTTT. It encodes CACSRDTGELFF.